These 2 T cell receptor beta chains were sequenced from one sample in a study of T cell changes during pregnancy in multiple sclerosis. Using immunoSEQ multiplex PCR, the repertoire was profiled, and TCRdb retains in-frame clones only, with some absent. The profile covers tens of thousands of clones, with 92% appearing a single time and 0.15% to 0.2% taken by the ten largest. Specimen: CD4+ T cells from peripheral blood mononuclear cells, collected after pregnancy. All receptors come from a female donor in good health, enrolled as a control in a pregnancy study.

The rearrangement joins TRBV19 to TRBJ1-2; a weak D match, TRBD1 (5 bases). With 1 base removed from V and 2 bases from J, the gap between germline ends came to 11 bases. Germline lookup yields CDR1 LNHDA and CDR2 SQIVND (reference sequence). The CDR3 sequence is 15 residues long. CDR3 in amino acids: CASSIGSTVNYGYTF. The CDR3 nucleotides read TGTGCCAGTAGTATAGGCTCGACAGTCAACTATGGCTACACCTTC.

The gene calls are TRBV7-3 and TRBJ2-1; 9 nucleotides match TRBD1. Trimming removed 3 bases from V and 5 bases from J; junction bases left unmatched: 11. Looked up from germline, CDR1 is SGHTA and CDR2 is FQGTGA. The CDR3 length is 17 residues. The CDR3 coding sequence is TGTGCCAGCAGCTTTCGGTTTGTGGGGACAGGGAACAATGAGCAGTTCTTC. It translates to CASSFRFVGTGNNEQFF.